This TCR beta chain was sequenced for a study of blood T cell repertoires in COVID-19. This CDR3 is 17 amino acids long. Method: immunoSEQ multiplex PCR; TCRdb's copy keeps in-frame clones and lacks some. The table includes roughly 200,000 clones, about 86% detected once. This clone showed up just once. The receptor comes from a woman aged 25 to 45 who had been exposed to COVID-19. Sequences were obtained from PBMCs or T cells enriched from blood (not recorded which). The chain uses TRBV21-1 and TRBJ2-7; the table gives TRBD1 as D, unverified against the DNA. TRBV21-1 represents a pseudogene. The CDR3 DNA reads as TGTGCCAGCACCCTCCCACAGGGTCCAACTACTACGTGGGAGCAGTACTTC. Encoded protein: CASTLPQGPTTTWEQYF.